This record covers a single TCR beta chain. The antigen is unknown. This entry comes from a study of T cell responses to AZD1222 COVID-19 vaccine. Findings of the study overall: At study baseline, merely a handful of AZD1222 recipients were seropositive. Spike was spanned by vaccine-associated CD4 TCRs, with dominance at 160-218 and 743-854. White British donors predominated, females outnumbered males, and clonal diversity was possibly underestimated.

Assay: immunoSEQ multiplex PCR; the TCRdb copy retains only in-frame clones and omits some. Of about 160,000 clones in the sample, roughly 94% were seen once. This TCR derives from an adult in good health. Sequenced here: peripheral blood, sampled on day 0 of AZD1222 vaccination.

CDR3 in amino acids: CASSLGNSPLHF. As DNA, the CDR3 is TGTGCCAGCAGCCTTGGGAATTCACCCCTCCACTTT. V gene TRBV28 combines with J gene TRBJ1-6, with D unresolved. CDR3 length: 12 amino acids. Germline V gene data show CDR1 as MDHEN and CDR2 as SYDVKM. Trimming stripped 6 bases from V and 7 bases from J, with 7 bases between. The whole variable domain, filled in from reference TRBV28 and TRBJ1-6, reads DVKVTQSSRYLVKRTGEKVFLECVQDMDHENMFWYRQDPGLGLRLIYFSYDVKMKEKGDIPEGYSVSREKKERFSLILESASTNQTSMYLCASSLGNSPLHFGNGTRLTVT.